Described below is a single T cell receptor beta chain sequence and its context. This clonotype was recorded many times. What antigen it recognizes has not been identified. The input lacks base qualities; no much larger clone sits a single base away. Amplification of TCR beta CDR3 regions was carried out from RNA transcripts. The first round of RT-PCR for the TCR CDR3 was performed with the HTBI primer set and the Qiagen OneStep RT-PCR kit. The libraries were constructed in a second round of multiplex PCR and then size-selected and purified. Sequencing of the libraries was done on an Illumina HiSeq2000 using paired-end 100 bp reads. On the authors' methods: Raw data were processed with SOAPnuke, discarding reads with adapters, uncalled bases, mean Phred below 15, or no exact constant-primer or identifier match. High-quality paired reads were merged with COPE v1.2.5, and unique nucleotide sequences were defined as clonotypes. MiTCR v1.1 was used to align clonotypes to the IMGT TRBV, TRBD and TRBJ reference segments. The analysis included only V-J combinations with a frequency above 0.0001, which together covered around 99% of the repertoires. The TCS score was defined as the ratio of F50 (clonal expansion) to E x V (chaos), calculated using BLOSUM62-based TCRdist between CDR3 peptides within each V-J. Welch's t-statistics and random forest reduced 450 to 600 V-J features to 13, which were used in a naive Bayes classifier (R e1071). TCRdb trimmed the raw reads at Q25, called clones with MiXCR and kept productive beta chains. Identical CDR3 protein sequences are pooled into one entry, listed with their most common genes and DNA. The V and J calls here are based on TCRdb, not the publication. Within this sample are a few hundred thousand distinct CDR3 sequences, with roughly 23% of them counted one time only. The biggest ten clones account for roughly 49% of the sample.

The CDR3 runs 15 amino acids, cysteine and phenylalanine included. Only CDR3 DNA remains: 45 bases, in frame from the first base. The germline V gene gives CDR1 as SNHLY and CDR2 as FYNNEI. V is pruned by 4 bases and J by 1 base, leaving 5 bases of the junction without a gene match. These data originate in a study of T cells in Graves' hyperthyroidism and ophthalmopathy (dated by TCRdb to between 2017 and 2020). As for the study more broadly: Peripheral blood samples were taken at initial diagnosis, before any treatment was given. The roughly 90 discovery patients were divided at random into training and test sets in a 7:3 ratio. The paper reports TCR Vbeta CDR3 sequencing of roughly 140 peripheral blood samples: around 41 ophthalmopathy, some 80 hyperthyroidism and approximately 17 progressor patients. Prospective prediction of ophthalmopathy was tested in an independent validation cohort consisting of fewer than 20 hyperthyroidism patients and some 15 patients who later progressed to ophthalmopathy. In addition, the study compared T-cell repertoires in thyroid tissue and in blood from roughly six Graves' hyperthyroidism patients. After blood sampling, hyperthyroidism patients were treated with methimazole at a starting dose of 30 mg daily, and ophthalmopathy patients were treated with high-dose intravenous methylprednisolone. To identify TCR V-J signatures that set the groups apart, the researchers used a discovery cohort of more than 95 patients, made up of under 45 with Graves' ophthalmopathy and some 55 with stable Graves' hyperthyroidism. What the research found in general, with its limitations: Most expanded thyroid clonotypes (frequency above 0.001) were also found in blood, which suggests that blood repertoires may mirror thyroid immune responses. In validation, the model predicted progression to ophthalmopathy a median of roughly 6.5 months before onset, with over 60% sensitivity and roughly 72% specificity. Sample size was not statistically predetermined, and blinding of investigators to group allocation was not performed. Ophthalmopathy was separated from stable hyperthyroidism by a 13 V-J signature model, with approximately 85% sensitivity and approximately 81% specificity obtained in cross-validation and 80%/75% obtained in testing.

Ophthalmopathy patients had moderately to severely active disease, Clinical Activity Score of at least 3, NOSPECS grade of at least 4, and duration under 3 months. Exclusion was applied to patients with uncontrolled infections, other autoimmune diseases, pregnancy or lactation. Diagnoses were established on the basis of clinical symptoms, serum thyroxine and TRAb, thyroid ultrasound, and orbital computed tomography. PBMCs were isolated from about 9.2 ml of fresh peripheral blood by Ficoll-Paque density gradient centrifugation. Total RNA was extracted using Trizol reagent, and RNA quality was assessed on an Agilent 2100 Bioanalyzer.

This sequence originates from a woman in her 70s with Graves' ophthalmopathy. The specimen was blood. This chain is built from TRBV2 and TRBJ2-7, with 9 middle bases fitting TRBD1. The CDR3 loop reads CASSVGQGSSYEQYF. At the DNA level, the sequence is TGTGCCAGCAGTGTAGGACAGGGGTCATCCTACGAGCAGTACTTC.